Listed below are T cell receptor beta chains from one sample, sequenced in a study of CD8+ T cells in alopecia areata. This table comes from immunoSEQ multiplex PCR, and its TCRdb copy is limited to in-frame clones, with some not included. Here the sample spans about 120,000 clones, roughly 69% being singletons. The sequenced material came from CD4+ T cells sorted from blood. The receptors shown here come from a human donor in good health. CDR3s include the opening cysteine and the closing phenylalanine or tryptophan. The order of the fields is D gene, J gene, V gene, clone size, CDR3 protein, CDR3 DNA. A D gene is named only where the DNA matches it firmly. Only part of the rows carry a size: once, few, many, or a class if the clone is expanded.

D gene: .
J gene: TRBJ2-5
V gene: TRBV7-2
clone size: .
CDR3 protein: CAGGGTVHQETQYF
CDR3 DNA: TGTGCCGGCGGCGGGACAGTCCACCAAGAGACCCAGTACTTC

D gene: .
J gene: TRBJ1-2
V gene: TRBV30
clone size: .
CDR3 protein: CARSVRYGYGYTF
CDR3 DNA: TGTGCCCGCTCCGTAAGATACGGCTATGGCTACACCTTC

D gene: .
J gene: TRBJ2-3
V gene: TRBV9
clone size: .
CDR3 protein: CASSVAISSTDTQYF
CDR3 DNA: TGTGCCAGCAGCGTCGCGATATCTAGCACAGATACGCAGTATTTT

D gene: TRBD2
J gene: TRBJ2-3
V gene: TRBV15
clone size: .
CDR3 protein: CATSRAASGFTDTQYF
CDR3 DNA: TGTGCCACCAGCAGGGCTGCTAGCGGGTTCACAGATACGCAGTATTTT

D gene: .
J gene: TRBJ2-7
V gene: TRBV29-1
clone size: .
CDR3 protein: CSVAGPGAYEQYF
CDR3 DNA: TGCAGCGTTGCGGGCCCCGGGGCCTACGAGCAGTACTTC

D gene: TRBD1
J gene: TRBJ2-7
V gene: TRBV6-5
clone size: .
CDR3 protein: CASRGTGYSYEQYF
CDR3 DNA: TGTGCCAGCAGGGGGACAGGGTATTCCTACGAGCAGTACTTC

D gene: TRBD2
J gene: TRBJ2-3
V gene: TRBV30
clone size: .
CDR3 protein: CAWSVIPGGISTDTQYF
CDR3 DNA: TGTGCCTGGAGTGTCATCCCGGGGGGGATTAGCACAGATACGCAGTATTTT

D gene: TRBD1
J gene: TRBJ2-7
V gene: TRBV2
clone size: .
CDR3 protein: CASSEAGTGGISYEQYF
CDR3 DNA: TGTGCCAGCAGTGAAGCTGGGACAGGGGGAATTTCCTACGAGCAGTACTTC

D gene: .
J gene: TRBJ1-3
V gene: TRBV30
clone size: few
CDR3 protein: CAWSVSSGNTIYF
CDR3 DNA: TGTGCCTGGAGCGTGAGTTCGGGAAACACCATATATTTT

D gene: .
J gene: TRBJ2-2
V gene: TRBV6-5
clone size: .
CDR3 protein: CASSYVGTGELFF
CDR3 DNA: TGTGCCAGCAGTTACGTGGGCACCGGGGAGCTGTTTTTT

D gene: .
J gene: TRBJ2-7
V gene: TRBV27
clone size: .
CDR3 protein: CATRGHLYEQYF
CDR3 DNA: TGTGCCACCAGGGGCCACCTCTACGAGCAGTACTTC

D gene: .
J gene: TRBJ1-1
V gene: TRBV30
clone size: .
CDR3 protein: CAWRRLRDTEAFF
CDR3 DNA: TGTGCCTGGAGGCGGTTGCGTGACACTGAAGCTTTCTTT

D gene: TRBD1
J gene: TRBJ1-4
V gene: TRBV18
clone size: .
CDR3 protein: CASSPQGGEKLFF
CDR3 DNA: TGTGCCAGCTCACCCCAGGGGGGAGAAAAACTGTTTTTT

D gene: .
J gene: TRBJ2-1
V gene: TRBV30
clone size: .
CDR3 protein: CAWTSGRHGGQFF
CDR3 DNA: TGTGCCTGGACCAGCGGGCGCCACGGGGGGCAGTTCTTC

D gene: .
J gene: TRBJ1-5
V gene: TRBV4-1
clone size: .
CDR3 protein: CASSHGQGGLQPQHF
CDR3 DNA: TGCGCCAGCAGCCATGGGCAGGGAGGTCTTCAGCCCCAGCATTTT

D gene: .
J gene: TRBJ2-5
V gene: TRBV5-1
clone size: .
CDR3 protein: CASSSPSGETQYF
CDR3 DNA: TGCGCCAGCAGCTCACCATCGGGGGAGACCCAGTACTTC

D gene: TRBD1
J gene: TRBJ2-7
V gene: TRBV27
clone size: .
CDR3 protein: CVARDRGYEQYF
CDR3 DNA: TGTGTCGCACGGGACAGGGGCTACGAGCAGTACTTC

D gene: .
J gene: TRBJ2-7
V gene: TRBV27
clone size: few
CDR3 protein: CASSLIIGYEQYF
CDR3 DNA: TGTGCCAGCAGTTTAATTATCGGCTACGAGCAGTACTTC

D gene: .
J gene: TRBJ2-7
V gene: TRBV6-5
clone size: .
CDR3 protein: CASTNTGNEQYF
CDR3 DNA: TGTGCCAGCACCAACACAGGGAACGAGCAGTACTTC

D gene: TRBD2
J gene: TRBJ2-2
V gene: TRBV11-2
clone size: .
CDR3 protein: CASSLPGLAGGTGELFF
CDR3 DNA: TGTGCCAGCAGCTTACCCGGACTAGCGGGGGGCACCGGGGAGCTGTTTTTT

D gene: .
J gene: TRBJ2-6
V gene: TRBV19
clone size: .
CDR3 protein: CASSSYSGANVLTF
CDR3 DNA: TGTGCCAGTAGTTCGTACTCTGGGGCCAACGTCCTGACTTTC

D gene: .
J gene: TRBJ2-7
V gene: TRBV2
clone size: few
CDR3 protein: CASMGRSSYEQYF
CDR3 DNA: TGTGCCAGCATGGGACGGAGCTCCTACGAGCAGTACTTC

D gene: .
J gene: TRBJ2-3
V gene: TRBV18
clone size: few
CDR3 protein: CASSPGGTDTQYF
CDR3 DNA: TGTGCCAGCTCACCAGGCGGCACAGATACGCAGTATTTT

D gene: .
J gene: TRBJ1-5
V gene: TRBV30
clone size: .
CDR3 protein: CAWSAGRNQPQHF
CDR3 DNA: TGTGCCTGGAGCGCGGGGCGGAATCAGCCCCAGCATTTT

D gene: TRBD1
J gene: TRBJ2-5
V gene: TRBV30
clone size: .
CDR3 protein: CASTGTGVQETQYF
CDR3 DNA: TGTGCCTCAACCGGGACAGGGGTGCAAGAGACCCAGTACTTC